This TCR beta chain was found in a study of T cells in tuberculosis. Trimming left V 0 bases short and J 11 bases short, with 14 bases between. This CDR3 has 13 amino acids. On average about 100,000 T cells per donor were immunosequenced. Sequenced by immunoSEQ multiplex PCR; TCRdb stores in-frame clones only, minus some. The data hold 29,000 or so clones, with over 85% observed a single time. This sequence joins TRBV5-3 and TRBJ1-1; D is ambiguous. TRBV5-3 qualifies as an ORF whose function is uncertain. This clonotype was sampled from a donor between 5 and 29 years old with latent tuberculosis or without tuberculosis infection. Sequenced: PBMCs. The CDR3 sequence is CARSLGQFGRAFF. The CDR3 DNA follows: TGTGCCAGAAGCTTGGGGCAGTTCGGGAGGGCTTTCTTT.